Reported below is one T cell receptor (beta chain). The antigen is not known. The authors generated TCR beta cDNA through 5'RACE template switching with UMIs. TCRdb re-called the 5' RACE reads and gives one entry per CDR3 protein, without DNA. The ten top clones account for 1.4%, within a sample of some 440,000 distinct CDR3 sequences. Germline CDR1 and CDR2: MNHEY and SVGAGI. This CDR3 spans 12 amino acids. The data were taken from a study of T cells expressing NK-cell markers. Study context: One of the eight sequenced donors was seronegative, whereas the other seven were HCMV-seropositive.

Findings and limits, study-wide: Questions lingered over whether expanded NKG2C+ T cell clones were HCMV-specific. Dominant NKG2C+ clonotypes made up about 1.0-7.0% of CD8+ T cells in roughly 6 donors.

The chain has TRBV6-5 and TRBJ2-1. Specimen: blood T cells: a sorted CD56 or NKG2C T cell subset, CD4+ or CD8+ T cells, or bulk PBMC T cells (not recorded which). The receptor was isolated from a woman aged 45-60 years in good health. The CDR3: CASSSPIREQFF.